Detailed here is one TCR beta chain. Its antigen is undetermined. This record comes from a study of T cell responses to AZD1222 COVID-19 vaccine. The table came from immunoSEQ multiplex PCR; TCRdb's copy has only in-frame clones and leaves some out. The sample records 90,000 to 110,000 clones, 82% being singletons. Overall study findings and caveats: Repertoire samples came only from after the peak T cell response.

Per the germline V gene, CDR1 is SGHTA and CDR2 is FQGNSA. V was cut by 5 bases and J by 4 bases, with 8 bases left in between. This CDR3 spans 13 amino acids. The chain employs TRBV7-2 and TRBJ1-4; D remains ambiguous. The specimen comprised peripheral blood, sampled on day 0 of AZD1222 vaccination. This receptor was identified in an adult in good health. CDR3 in amino acids: CASSRRINEKLFF. The CDR3 DNA reads TGTGCCAGCAGCCGGAGGATTAATGAAAAACTGTTTTTT.